The 14 T cell receptor beta chains given below trace back to one sample, sequenced in a study of T-cell reconstitution after alpha-beta-depleted transplantation in children. Unique molecular identifiers were incorporated when the TCRbeta library was constructed. A single record per CDR3 protein comes from TCRdb applying MiXCR to the PCR reads. The sample has 600,000 to 700,000 distinct CDR3 sequences, 16% seen once. The sequenced sample was PBMCs from the stem cell graft donor, obtained from the stem cell graft. These receptors all come from a human donor who donated a stem cell graft to a child with acute myeloid leukemia.

This clonotype came up many times. The chain links TRBV20-1 to TRBJ2-3; the match to TRBD2 covers 10 bases. The V gene end was trimmed by 6 bases and the J gene end by 4 bases; junction bases not matched to a gene: 7. This CDR3 has 14 amino acids. The germline V gene has CDR1 DFQATT and CDR2 SNEGSKA (reference sequence). DNA for the CDR3: TGCAGTGCCAACAGCGGGGGGGTTTCAGATACGCAGTATTTT. Translation gives CSANSGGVSDTQYF.

To note about this clonotype: This may be a read error, as it is one base from a much larger clone. This chain joins TRBV20-1 and TRBJ2-5, with D maybe TRBD2 (5 bases). The CDR3 contains 16 residues. Germline V lookup: CDR1 DFQATT, CDR2 SNEGSKA (reference sequence). CDR3 coding DNA: TGCTGTGCTAGACCTCTACGGGCCCTAGCCCAAGAGACCCAGTACTTC. It yields the protein CCARPLRALAQETQYF.

Many counts were recorded for this clonotype. The CDR3 DNA is TGTGCCAGCAGTCGCCCGGGTAACACCGCCTACGAGCAGTACTTC. Encoded protein: CASSRPGNTAYEQYF. The chain combines TRBV6-2 or TRBV6-3 with TRBJ2-7; D call uncertain. Germline CDR1 MNHEY, CDR2 SVGEGT. Trimming shortened V by 5 bases and J by 2 bases, and 16 bases separated the two germline ends. The CDR3 is 15 amino acids.

This clonotype turned up a few times. The rearrangement uses TRBV7-9 and TRBJ1-6, with 7 bases matching TRBD1. V lost 1 base, J lost 6 bases, and 3 bases stayed unmatched. CDR3 length: 15 amino acids. Germline V gives CDR1 SEHNR, CDR2 FQNEAQ (reference sequence). CDR3 amino acids: CASSLGAGGNSPLHF. CDR3 DNA sequence: TGTGCCAGCAGCTTAGGGGCAGGGGGTAATTCACCCCTCCACTTT.

This clonotype was observed a few times. The chain carries TRBV6-5 and TRBJ2-7; D is ambiguous. The V gene lost 0 bases and the J gene lost 0 bases, with 6 bases spanning the gap. The CDR3 totals 14 residues. Per germline, CDR1 MNHEY and CDR2 SVGAGI. The CDR3 spells CASSYSGGSYEQYV. The CDR3 nucleotides are TGTGCCAGCAGTTACTCTGGCGGCTCCTACGAGCAGTACGTC.

This clonotype was found a few times. The chain recombines TRBV29-1 with TRBJ2-3; 7 nucleotides line up with TRBD1. Germline V gene sequence: CDR1 SQVTM, CDR2 ANQGSEA. The CDR3 runs 14 residues. Trimming at V came to 0 bases and at J to 5 bases, leaving 5 bases not matched to a gene. The CDR3 reads CSVEEGTAIDTQYF. In DNA, the CDR3 is TGCAGCGTTGAAGAAGGGACAGCGATAGATACGCAGTATTTT.

This clonotype was picked up many times. The chain is built from TRBV29-1 and TRBJ1-1; 7 bases match TRBD1. The CDR3 runs 12 residues. Germline V lookup: CDR1 SQVTM, CDR2 ANQGSEA. The CDR3 DNA reads TGCACCGTGACAGGGCTGGACACTGAAGCTTTCTTT. This encodes CTVTGLDTEAFF.

In its sample, this clonotype was seen many times. The chain employs TRBV29-1 and TRBJ1-2; 10 bases fit TRBD1. The V segment lost 5 bases and the J segment 8 bases; nucleotides outside the gene matches: 8. CDR3 length: 13 residues. CDR1 is SQVTM, CDR2 ANQGSEA, per germline. The CDR3 nucleotides are TGCAGCGTTATTGGGACAGGGGATTCAGGCTACACCTTC. Residues: CSVIGTGDSGYTF.

This clonotype was found many times. The gene calls are TRBV12-3 or TRBV12-4 and TRBJ2-3; 8 bases are a match to TRBD1. The CDR3 is made up of 12 amino acids. V shed 8 bases, J shed 4 bases, and the junction held 2 bases outside the gene matches. This chain's CDR3 is CASGQGSDTQYF. The CDR3 DNA sequence: TGTGCCAGCGGACAGGGATCAGATACGCAGTATTTT.

Here the CDR3 reads CATSDPERDNEQFF. CDR3 in DNA: TGTGCCACCAGTGACCCAGAAAGAGACAATGAGCAGTTCTTC. V and J are TRBV24-1 and TRBJ2-1; D is unresolved. In germline, CDR1 is KGHDR, CDR2 SFDVKD. This CDR3 is 14 amino acids long. Trimming removed 4 bases at V and 5 bases at J, with 11 bases between.

This clonotype appeared many times. The chain uses TRBV5-1 and TRBJ1-1, with a tentative D call TRBD1 (6 bases). Germline V lookup: CDR1 SGHRS, CDR2 YFSETQ. The V end lost 3 bases, the J end lost 2 bases, and 14 bases lay between the germline ends. This CDR3 spans 15 amino acids. Here the CDR3 reads CASSSLGQINTEAFF. CDR3 in DNA: TGCGCCAGCAGCTCATTGGGACAAATCAACACTGAAGCTTTCTTT. The variable domain in full, completed from reference TRBV5-1 and TRBJ1-1, reads KAGVTQTPRYLIKTRGQQVTLSCSPISGHRSVSWYQQTPGQGLQFLFEYFSETQRNKGNFPGRFSGRQFSNSRSEMNVSTLELGDSALYLCASSSLGQINTEAFFGQGTRLTVV.

This clonotype was seen only a few times. The chain uses TRBV20-1 and TRBJ2-3, with D possibly called TRBD1 or TRBD2 (5 bases each). V lost 5 bases and J lost 6, with 12 bases in between. Germline V gene data show CDR1 as DFQATT and CDR2 as SNEGSKA (reference sequence). This CDR3 region has 12 residues. CDR3 loop: CSAGRDADTQYF. Written as DNA, the CDR3 is TGCAGTGCTGGAAGGGACGCGGATACGCAGTATTTT.

This clonotype was picked up many times. The J gene is TRBJ2-7, the V gene TRBV5-5, with D maybe TRBD1 (6 bases). CDR3 length: 15 residues. CDR1 and CDR2 (germline): SGHKS, YYEKEE (reference sequence). V lost 3 bases, J lost 3 bases, and 16 bases lay in between. CDR3 protein: CASSYTTGYLYEQYF. CDR3 coding DNA: TGTGCCAGCAGCTACACGACAGGCTATCTCTACGAGCAGTACTTC.

This clonotype was detected only once. The chain joins TRBV4-3 to TRBJ2-7; possibly TRBD2 for D (5 bases). With 1 base removed from V and 2 bases from J, the gap between germline ends came to 18 bases. Germline lookup yields CDR1 LGHNA and CDR2 YSLEER. This CDR3 comprises 17 residues. CDR3 DNA sequence: TGCGCCAGCAGCCAAGGCTTTAGCCTGGGAGAGACCTACGAGCAGTACTTC. Its protein product is CASSQGFSLGETYEQYF.